This record looks at one T cell receptor (beta chain) sequence and its context. The antigen is undetermined. The data were taken from a study of T cells in Graves' hyperthyroidism and ophthalmopathy. The V end lost 6 bases, the J end lost 0 bases, and 17 bases lay between the germline ends. CDR3 length: 15 amino acids. Germline loops: CDR1 SQVTM, CDR2 ANQGSEA. Hyperthyroidism, newly diagnosed and lasting under 2 months, affected patients aged 18 to 65. Each 10 ml fresh peripheral blood draw supplied the PBMCs. Findings and limits, study-wide: Among clonotypes expanded in thyroid above 0.001, most were also found in blood. Classification by a 13 V-J model distinguished ophthalmopathy from stable hyperthyroidism.

Amplified TCR beta CDR3 regions derived from RNA transcripts. The HTBI primer set served for first-round RT-PCR of the TCR CDR3. TCRdb passed the multiplex PCR reads through MiXCR, listing each CDR3 protein once. Of approximately 28,000 distinct CDR3 sequences in the sample, approximately 46% were seen once. V gene TRBV29-1 combines with J gene TRBJ2-5, with D possibly being TRBD2 (5 bases). The sample was blood. The sequence came from a woman aged 25-40 years with Graves' hyperthyroidism. CDR3 sequence reads: CSVQTEGANQETQYF. The CDR3 bases are TGCAGCGTCCAAACAGAGGGCGCCAACCAAGAGACCCAGTACTTC.